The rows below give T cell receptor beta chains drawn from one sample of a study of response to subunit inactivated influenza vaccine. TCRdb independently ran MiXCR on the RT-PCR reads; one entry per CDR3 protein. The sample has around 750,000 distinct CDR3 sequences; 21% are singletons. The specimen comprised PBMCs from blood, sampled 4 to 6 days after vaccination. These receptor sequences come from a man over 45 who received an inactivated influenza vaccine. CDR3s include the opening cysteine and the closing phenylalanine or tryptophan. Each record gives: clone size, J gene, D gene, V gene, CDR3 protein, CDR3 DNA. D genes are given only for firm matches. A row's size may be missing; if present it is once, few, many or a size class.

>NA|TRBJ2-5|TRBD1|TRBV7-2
CASRGTGGRETQYF
TGTGCCAGCAGGGGGACAGGGGGGCGGGAGACCCAGTACTTC
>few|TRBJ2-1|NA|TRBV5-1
CASSLDPLSEQFF
TGCGCCAGCAGCTTGGATCCTTTAAGTGAGCAGTTCTTC
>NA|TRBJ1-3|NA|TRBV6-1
CASSPGRTSGNTIYF
TGTGCCAGCAGTCCCGGGAGGACCTCTGGAAACACCATATATTTT
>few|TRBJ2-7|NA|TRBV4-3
CASSQGRWLGEQYF
TGCGCCAGCAGCCAAGGTCGCTGGTTGGGCGAGCAGTACTTC
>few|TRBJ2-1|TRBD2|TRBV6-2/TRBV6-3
CASKDGGYNEQFF
TGTGCCTCCAAGGACGGGGGGTACAATGAGCAGTTCTTC
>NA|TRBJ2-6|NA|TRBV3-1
CASGDRFSGANVLTF
TGTGCCAGCGGAGACAGATTCTCTGGGGCCAACGTCCTGACTTTC
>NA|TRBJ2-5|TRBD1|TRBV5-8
CASSRNRQGQETQYF
TGTGCCAGCAGCCGTAATAGACAGGGTCAAGAGACCCAGTACTTC
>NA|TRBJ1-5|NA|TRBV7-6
CASSPYQGPNQPQHF
TGTGCCAGCAGCCCCTATCAGGGTCCCAATCAGCCCCAGCATTTT
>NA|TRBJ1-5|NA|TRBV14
CASSQEIDRNQPQHF
TGTGCCAGCAGCCAAGAAATCGATCGCAATCAGCCCCAGCATTTT
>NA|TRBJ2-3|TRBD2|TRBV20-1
CCARQPSGRSTDTQYF
TGCTGTGCTAGACAGCCTAGCGGGAGAAGCACAGATACGCAGTATTTT
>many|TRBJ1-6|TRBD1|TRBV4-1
CASSRMTGATSPLHF
TGCGCCAGCAGCCGAATGACAGGGGCGACTTCACCCCTCCACTTT
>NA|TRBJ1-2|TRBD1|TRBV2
CASRLGQGIGYTF
TGTGCCAGCAGGCTGGGACAGGGGATCGGCTACACCTTC
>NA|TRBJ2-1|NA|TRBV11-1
CASSSPGSGVENEQFF
TGTGCCAGCAGCTCACCGGGTTCAGGGGTTGAGAATGAGCAGTTCTTC
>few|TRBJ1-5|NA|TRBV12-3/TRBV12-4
CASSPSGLGNQPQHF
TGTGCCAGCAGCCCGTCCGGGCTTGGAAATCAGCCCCAGCATTTT
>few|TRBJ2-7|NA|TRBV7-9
CASSPGGQGQQYF
TGTGCCAGCAGCCCAGGGGGGCAGGGCCAGCAGTACTTC
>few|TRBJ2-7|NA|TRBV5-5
CASSLNPPGDEQYF
TGTGCCAGCAGCTTAAACCCCCCCGGAGACGAGCAGTACTTC
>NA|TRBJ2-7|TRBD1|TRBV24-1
CATGTATYEQYF
TGTGCCACCGGGACAGCTACCTACGAGCAGTACTTC
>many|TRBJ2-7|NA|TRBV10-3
CAITDRYGEQYF
TGTGCCATCACTGACAGGTACGGCGAGCAGTACTTC
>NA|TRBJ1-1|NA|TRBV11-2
CASSLVRSTEAFF
TGTGCCAGCAGCTTAGTACGCAGTACCGAAGCTTTCTTT
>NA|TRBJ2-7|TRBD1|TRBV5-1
CASSPGQGLREQYF
TGCGCCAGCAGCCCCGGACAGGGGCTAAGAGAGCAGTACTTC
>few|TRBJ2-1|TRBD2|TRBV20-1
CSAFPIAGRSYNEQFF
TGCAGTGCGTTTCCCATAGCGGGGCGCTCCTACAATGAGCAGTTCTTC
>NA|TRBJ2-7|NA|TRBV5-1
CASSSGSGDYEQYF
TGCGCCAGCAGCTCGGGTAGCGGAGACTACGAGCAGTACTTC
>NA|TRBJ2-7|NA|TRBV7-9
CASSLAAQGAEQYF
TGTGCCAGCAGCTTAGCGGCGCAGGGCGCCGAGCAGTACTTC
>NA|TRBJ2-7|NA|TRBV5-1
CASSSTPDTLPYEQYF
TGCGCCAGCAGCTCGACCCCAGACACGCTCCCCTACGAGCAGTACTTC
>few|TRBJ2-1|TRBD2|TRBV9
CASSAYSGRDNEQFF
TGTGCCAGCAGCGCCTATAGCGGGAGGGACAATGAGCAGTTCTTC
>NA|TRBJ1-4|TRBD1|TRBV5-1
CASSRTGFGNEKLFF
TGCGCCAGCTCCCGGACAGGGTTCGGGAATGAAAAACTGTTTTTT
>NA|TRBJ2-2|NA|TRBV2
CASIRTNAGELFF
TGTGCCAGCATCCGGACAAACGCCGGGGAGCTGTTTTTT
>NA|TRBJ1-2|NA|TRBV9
CASSPRFAGFYGYTF
TGTGCCAGCAGCCCCCGGTTTGCAGGTTTCTATGGCTACACCTTC
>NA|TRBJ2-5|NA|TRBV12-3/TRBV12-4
CASSLGYRQETQYF
TGTGCCAGCAGTTTAGGCTACAGACAAGAGACCCAGTACTTC
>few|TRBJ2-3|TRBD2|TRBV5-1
CASRLAEADTQYF
TGCGCCAGTCGCCTAGCGGAGGCAGATACGCAGTATTTT
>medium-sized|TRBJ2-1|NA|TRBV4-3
CASSQGLFYNEQFF
TGCGCCAGCAGCCAAGGTCTTTTCTACAATGAGCAGTTCTTC
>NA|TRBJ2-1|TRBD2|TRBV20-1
CSEAIAGGVGNEQFF
TGCAGTGAAGCGATAGCGGGAGGTGTAGGCAATGAGCAGTTCTTC
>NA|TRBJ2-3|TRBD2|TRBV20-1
CSPMTSGGVTDTQYF
TGCAGTCCGATGACTAGCGGAGGGGTTACGGATACGCAGTATTTT
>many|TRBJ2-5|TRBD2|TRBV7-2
CASSLRTSGQETQYF
TGTGCCAGCAGTTTGAGGACTAGCGGCCAAGAGACCCAGTACTTC
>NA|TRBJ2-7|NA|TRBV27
CASNRDGTYLEQYF
TGTGCCAGCAACCGGGACGGAACGTACCTCGAGCAGTACTTC
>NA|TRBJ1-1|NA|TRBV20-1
CSATRSMNTEAFF
TGCAGTGCTACCCGGAGCATGAACACTGAAGCTTTCTTT
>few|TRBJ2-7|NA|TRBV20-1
CSARDGRVHEQYF
TGCAGTGCTAGAGACGGCAGGGTCCACGAGCAGTACTTC
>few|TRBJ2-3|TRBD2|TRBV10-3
CAIGAGGRRADTQYF
TGTGCCATCGGGGCGGGGGGGCGTCGAGCAGATACGCAGTATTTT
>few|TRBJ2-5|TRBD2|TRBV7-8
CASSLSPLAGGQETQYF
TGTGCCAGCAGCTTAAGCCCCCTAGCGGGGGGGCAAGAGACCCAGTACTTC